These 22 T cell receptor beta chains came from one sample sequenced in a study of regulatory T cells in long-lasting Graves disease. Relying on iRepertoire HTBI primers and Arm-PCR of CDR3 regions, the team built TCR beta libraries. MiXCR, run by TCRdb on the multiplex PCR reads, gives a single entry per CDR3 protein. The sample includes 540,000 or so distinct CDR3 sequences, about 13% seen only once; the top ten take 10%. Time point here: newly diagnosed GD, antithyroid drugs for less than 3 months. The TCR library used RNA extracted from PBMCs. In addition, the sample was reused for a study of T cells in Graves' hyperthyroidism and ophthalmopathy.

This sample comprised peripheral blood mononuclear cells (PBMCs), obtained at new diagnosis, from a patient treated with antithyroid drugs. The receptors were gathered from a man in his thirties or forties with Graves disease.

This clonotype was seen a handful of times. CDR3 bases: TGTGCCAGCAGCCAAGGAGAACGGGCCGTGGGCCACACTGAAGCTTTCTTT. It codes for CASSQGERAVGHTEAFF. V is TRBV3-1 and J is TRBJ1-1; D unresolved. CDR3 length equals 17 residues. Germline CDR1 and CDR2: LGHDT and YNNKEL (reference sequence). V was trimmed by 1 base and J by 3 bases, leaving 18 bases between them. Filled out from reference TRBV3-1 and TRBJ1-1, the complete variable domain reads DTAVSQTPKYLVTQMGNDKSIKCEQNLGHDTMYWYKQDSKKFLKIMFSYNNKELIINETVPNRFSPKSPDKAHLNLHINSLELGDSAVYFCASSQGERAVGHTEAFFGQGTRLTVV.

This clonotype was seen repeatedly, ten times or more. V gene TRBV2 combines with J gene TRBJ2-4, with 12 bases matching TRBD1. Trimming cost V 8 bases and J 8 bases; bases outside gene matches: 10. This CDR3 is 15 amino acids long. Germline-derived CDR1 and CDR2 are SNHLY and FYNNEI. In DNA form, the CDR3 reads TGTGCCAGCGACGGGACAGGGGGCATGGGGGACATTCAGTACTTC. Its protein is CASDGTGGMGDIQYF.

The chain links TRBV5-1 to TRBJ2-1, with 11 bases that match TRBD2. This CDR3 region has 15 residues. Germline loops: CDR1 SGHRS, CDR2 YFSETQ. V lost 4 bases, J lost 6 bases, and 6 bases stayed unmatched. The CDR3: CASSTGTSGTNEQFF. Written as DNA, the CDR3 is TGCGCCAGCAGCACCGGGACTAGCGGAACCAATGAGCAGTTCTTC.

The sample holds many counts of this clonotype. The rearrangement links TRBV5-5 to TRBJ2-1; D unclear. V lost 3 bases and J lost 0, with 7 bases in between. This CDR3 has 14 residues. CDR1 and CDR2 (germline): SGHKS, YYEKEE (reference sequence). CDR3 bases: TGTGCCAGCAGCTCTCAAAGCTCCTACAATGAGCAGTTCTTC. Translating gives CASSSQSSYNEQFF.

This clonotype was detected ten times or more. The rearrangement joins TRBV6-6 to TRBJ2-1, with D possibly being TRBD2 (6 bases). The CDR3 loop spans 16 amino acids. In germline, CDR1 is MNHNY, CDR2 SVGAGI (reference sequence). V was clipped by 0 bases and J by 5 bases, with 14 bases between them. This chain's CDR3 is CASSYSSGSWDNEQFF. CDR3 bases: TGTGCCAGCAGTTACTCGTCCGGGAGTTGGGACAATGAGCAGTTCTTC.

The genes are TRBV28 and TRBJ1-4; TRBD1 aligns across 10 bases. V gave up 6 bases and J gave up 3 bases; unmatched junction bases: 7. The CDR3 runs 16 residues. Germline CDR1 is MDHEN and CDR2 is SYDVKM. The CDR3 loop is CASRHDRGQSNEKLFF. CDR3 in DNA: TGTGCCAGCAGACACGACAGGGGGCAGTCTAATGAAAAACTGTTTTTT.

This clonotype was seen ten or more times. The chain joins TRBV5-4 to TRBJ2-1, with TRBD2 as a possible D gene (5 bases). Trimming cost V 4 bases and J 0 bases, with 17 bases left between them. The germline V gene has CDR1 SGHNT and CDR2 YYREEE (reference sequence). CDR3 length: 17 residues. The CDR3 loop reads CASSPGGAVSSYNEQFF. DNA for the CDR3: TGTGCCAGCAGCCCGGGTGGAGCGGTGAGCTCCTACAATGAGCAGTTCTTC.

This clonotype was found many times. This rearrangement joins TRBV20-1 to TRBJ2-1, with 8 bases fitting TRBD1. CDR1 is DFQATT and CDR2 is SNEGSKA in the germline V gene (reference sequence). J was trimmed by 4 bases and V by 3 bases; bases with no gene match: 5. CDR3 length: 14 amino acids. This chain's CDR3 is CSASRGRAYNEQFF. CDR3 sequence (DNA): TGCAGTGCTAGCAGGGGGCGCGCGTACAATGAGCAGTTCTTC.

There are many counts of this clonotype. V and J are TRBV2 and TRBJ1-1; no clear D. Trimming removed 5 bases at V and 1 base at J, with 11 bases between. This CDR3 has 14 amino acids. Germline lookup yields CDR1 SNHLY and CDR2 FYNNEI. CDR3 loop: CASSQGPTNTEAFF. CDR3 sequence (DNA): TGTGCCAGCAGTCAAGGACCGACGAACACTGAAGCTTTCTTT.

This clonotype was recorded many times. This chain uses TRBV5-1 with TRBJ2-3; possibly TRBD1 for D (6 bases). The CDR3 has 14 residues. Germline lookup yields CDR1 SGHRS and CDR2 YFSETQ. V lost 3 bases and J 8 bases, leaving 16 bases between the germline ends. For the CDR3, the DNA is TGCGCCAGCAGCTGGTGGGACACCCACACTACGCAGTATTTT. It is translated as CASSWWDTHTTQYF. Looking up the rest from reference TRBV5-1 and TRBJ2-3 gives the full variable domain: KAGVTQTPRYLIKTRGQQVTLSCSPISGHRSVSWYQQTPGQGLQFLFEYFSETQRNKGNFPGRFSGRQFSNSRSEMNVSTLELGDSALYLCASSWWDTHTTQYFGPGTRLTVL.

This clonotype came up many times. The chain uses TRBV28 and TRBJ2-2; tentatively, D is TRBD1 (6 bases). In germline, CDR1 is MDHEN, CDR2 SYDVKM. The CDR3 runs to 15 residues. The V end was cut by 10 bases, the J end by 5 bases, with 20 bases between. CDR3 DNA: TGTGCCATTGCGGACAGCTATAGCGTGACCGGGGAGCTGTTTTTT. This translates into CAIADSYSVTGELFF.

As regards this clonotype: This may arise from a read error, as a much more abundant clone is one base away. This CDR3 reads CSVREEFRQETQYF. For the CDR3, the DNA is TGCAGTGTTAGAGAGGAATTTCGGCAAGAGACCCAGTACTTC. J is TRBJ2-5 and V is TRBV20-1; D ambiguous. The CDR3 totals 14 residues. CDR1 and CDR2 (germline): DFQATT, SNEGSKA (reference sequence).

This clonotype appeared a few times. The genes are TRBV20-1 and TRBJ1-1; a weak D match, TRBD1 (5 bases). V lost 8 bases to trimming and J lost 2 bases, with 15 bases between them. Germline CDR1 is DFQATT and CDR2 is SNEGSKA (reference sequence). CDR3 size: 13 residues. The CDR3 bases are TGCAGTCACCGTACGGGGCCAAACACTGAAGCTTTCTTT. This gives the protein CSHRTGPNTEAFF.

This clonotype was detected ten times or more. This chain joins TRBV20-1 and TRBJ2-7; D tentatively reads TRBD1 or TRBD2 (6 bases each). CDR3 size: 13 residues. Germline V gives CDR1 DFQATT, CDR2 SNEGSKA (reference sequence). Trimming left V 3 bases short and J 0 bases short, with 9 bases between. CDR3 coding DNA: TGCAGTGCTAGGGGGGGCCTCTCCTACGAGCAGTACTTC. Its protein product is CSARGGLSYEQYF.

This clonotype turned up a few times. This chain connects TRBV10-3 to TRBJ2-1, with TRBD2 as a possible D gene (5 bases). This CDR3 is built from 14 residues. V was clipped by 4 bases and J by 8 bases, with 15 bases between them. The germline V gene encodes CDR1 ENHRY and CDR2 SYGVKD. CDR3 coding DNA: TGTGCCATCAGTGGGAGGTCCCCTTTGGATGAGCAGTTCTTC. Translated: CAISGRSPLDEQFF.

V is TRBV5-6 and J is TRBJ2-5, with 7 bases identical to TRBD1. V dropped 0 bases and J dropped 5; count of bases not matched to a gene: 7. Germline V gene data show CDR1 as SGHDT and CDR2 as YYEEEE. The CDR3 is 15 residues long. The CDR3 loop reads CASSLGGQRTETQYF. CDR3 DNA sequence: TGTGCCAGCAGCTTGGGGGGACAGAGGACGGAGACCCAGTACTTC. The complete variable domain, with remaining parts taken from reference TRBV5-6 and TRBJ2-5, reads DAGVTQSPTHLIKTRGQQVTLRCSPKSGHDTVSWYQQALGQGPQFIFQYYEEEERQRGNFPDRFSGHQFPNYSSELNVNALLLGDSALYLCASSLGGQRTETQYFGPGTRLLVL.

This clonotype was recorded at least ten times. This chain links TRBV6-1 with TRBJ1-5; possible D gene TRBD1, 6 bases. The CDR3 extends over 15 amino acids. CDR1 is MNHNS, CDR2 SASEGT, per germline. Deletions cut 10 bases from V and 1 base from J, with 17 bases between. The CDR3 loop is CATGQLRNSNQPQHF. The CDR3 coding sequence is TGTGCCACCGGACAGCTCCGAAACAGCAATCAGCCCCAGCATTTT.

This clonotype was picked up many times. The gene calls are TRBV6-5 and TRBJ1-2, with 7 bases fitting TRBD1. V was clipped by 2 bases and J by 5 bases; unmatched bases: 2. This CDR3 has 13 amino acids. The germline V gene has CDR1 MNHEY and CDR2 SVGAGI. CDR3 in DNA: TGTGCCAGCAGTTACGGCAGGGGGTATGGCTACACCTTC. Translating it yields CASSYGRGYGYTF.

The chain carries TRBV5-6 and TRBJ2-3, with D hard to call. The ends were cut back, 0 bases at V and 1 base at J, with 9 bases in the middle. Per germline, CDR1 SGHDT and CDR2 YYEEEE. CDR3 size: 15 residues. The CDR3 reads CASSLVPSGTDTQYF. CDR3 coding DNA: TGTGCCAGCAGCTTGGTTCCCTCTGGCACAGATACGCAGTATTTT.

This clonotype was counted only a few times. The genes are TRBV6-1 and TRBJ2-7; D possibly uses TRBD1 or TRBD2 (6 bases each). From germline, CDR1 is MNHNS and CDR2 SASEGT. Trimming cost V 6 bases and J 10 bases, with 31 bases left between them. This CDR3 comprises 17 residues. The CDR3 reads CASSELLEGDKPVIQYF. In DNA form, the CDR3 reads TGTGCCAGCAGCGAGTTACTGGAGGGGGACAAACCCGTTATTCAGTACTTC.

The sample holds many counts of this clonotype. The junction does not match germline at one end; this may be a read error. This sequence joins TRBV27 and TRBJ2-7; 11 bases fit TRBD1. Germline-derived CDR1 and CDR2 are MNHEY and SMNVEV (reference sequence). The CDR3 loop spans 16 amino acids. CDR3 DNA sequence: TGTGCCAGCGGTTTAGCGGGGACAGGGGGGTTCTACGAGCAGTACTTC. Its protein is CASGLAGTGGFYEQYF.

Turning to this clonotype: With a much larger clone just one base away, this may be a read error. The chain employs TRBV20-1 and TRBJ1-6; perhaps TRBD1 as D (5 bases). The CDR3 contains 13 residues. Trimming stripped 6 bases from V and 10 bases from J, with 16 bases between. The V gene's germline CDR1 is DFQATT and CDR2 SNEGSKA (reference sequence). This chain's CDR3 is CSAGAAGRSPLHF. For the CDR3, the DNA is TGCAGTGCAGGCGCCGCAGGGCGGTCACCCCTCCACTTT.